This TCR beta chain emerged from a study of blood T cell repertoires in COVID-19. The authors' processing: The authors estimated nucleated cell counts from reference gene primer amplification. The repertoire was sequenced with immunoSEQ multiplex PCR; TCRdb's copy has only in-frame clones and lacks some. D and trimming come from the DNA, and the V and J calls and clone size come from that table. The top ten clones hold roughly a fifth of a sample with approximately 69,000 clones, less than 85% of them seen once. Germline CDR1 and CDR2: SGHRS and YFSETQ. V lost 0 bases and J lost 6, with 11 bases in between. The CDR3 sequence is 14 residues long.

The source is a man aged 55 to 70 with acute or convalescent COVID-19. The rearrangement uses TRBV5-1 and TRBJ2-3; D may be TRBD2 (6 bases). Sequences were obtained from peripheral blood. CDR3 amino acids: CASSLVPGEDTQYF. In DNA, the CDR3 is TGCGCCAGCAGCTTGGTCCCGGGAGAGGATACGCAGTATTTT.